This T cell receptor beta chain was observed in a study of blood T cell repertoires in COVID-19 (dated by TCRdb to about 2020). General notes on the study: Collaborator samples came from the United States, Italy and Spain and covered acute and convalescent phases of COVID-19. The prospective study material was composed of cDNA or gDNA derived from T cells, B-cell-depleted T cells, or PBMCs. Deeply sampled blood TCRbeta repertoires from subjects exposed to, actively infected with, or recovered from COVID-19 were included in the dataset. The repertoires were released in a freely available public database intended as a resource for research on the immune response to SARS-CoV-2. Samples came from the ongoing ImmuneRACE study (first 160 participants) plus 1,254 subjects from 6 global collaborators. A de-identified subject ID, COVID-19 status, age in years and sex were almost always included in the sample metadata. Where HLA class I and class II types were available, the types were taken from metadata supplied by the sample provider, not from assay-based typing. Paper-wide results and their limitations: The quantity of clinical and demographic metadata differed by source and by participant and was supplied without curation.

TCRbeta CDR3 regions were amplified from genomic DNA using the immunoSEQ Assay, a bias-controlled multiplex PCR. The source study handled its data this way. The number of nucleated cells in each sample was estimated from the amplification of reference gene primers within the assay. Sequence reads were collapsed and filtered to measure the absolute abundance of every unique TCRbeta CDR3 rearrangement. For each sample, productive Simpson clonality was calculated by taking the square root of Simpson's diversity index across productive rearrangements. TCRdb took over this immuneACCESS table, retaining in-frame rearrangements with V and J assigned. Such tables are incomplete; in checked studies, under half of the missing clones stem from an unresolved V gene, and the remainder is unexplained. Clonal size and the V and J genes are those of that table, whereas D and trimming came from the DNA. Recorded for this sample are around 450,000 clones; roughly 85% of them occurred a single time. In total, the top ten clones hold approximately 2% of the sample.

Enrolling through a virtual design, the prospective study's participants ranged in age from roughly 18 to 95 years and lived across roughly 23 United States geographic areas. In the prospective study, cohorts were assigned on the basis of participant-reported clinical history obtained from a screening survey and a study questionnaire. Each participant in the prospective study had whole blood, serum and a nasopharyngeal or oropharyngeal swab collected by mobile phlebotomists. Over an approximately 2-month period, participants in the prospective study had the option of providing additional blood draws and questionnaires. Prospective study blood samples were shipped either frozen or at room temperature before DNA extraction. On this clone itself: Its antigen remains unidentified. Base qualities are not recorded, but no much larger clone differs from it by a single base.

Taken from cysteine to phenylalanine, the CDR3 has 14 residues. Kept here is only the CDR3 DNA, which spans 42 bases and is read in frame from base 1. Reading the germline V gene (reference sequence) gives CDR1 SEHNR and CDR2 FQNEAQ. Trimming removed 5 bases from V and 2 bases from J; the gene matches leave 5 bases unexplained. Input material: PBMCs or T cells enriched from blood (not recorded which). Recombination joined TRBV7-9 with TRBJ2-7; 8 middle bases align to TRBD1. The source is a woman younger than 30 with acute COVID-19. The CDR3 here reads CASSAGQGPYEQYF. The DNA is TGTGCCAGCAGCGCAGGACAGGGACCCTACGAGCAGTACTTC. The variable domain in full, with residues beyond the CDR3 obtained from the reference TRBV7-9 and TRBJ2-7 genes, is DTGVSQNPRHKITKRGQNVTFRCDPISEHNRLYWYRQTLGQGPEFLTYFQNEAQLEKSRLLSDRFSAERPKGSFSTLEIQRTEQGDSAMYLCASSAGQGPYEQYFGPGTRLTVT.